Each of the 19 T cell receptor beta chains below was sequenced from the same sample in a study of cytomegalovirus exposure and HLA in healthy donors. With 60 Vbeta and 13 Jbeta primers, the PCR was carried out. Clones were read by immunoSEQ multiplex PCR, and TCRdb kept only the in-frame ones, dropping some. The table shows roughly 190,000 clones, with roughly 74% occurring only once. The sample comprised PBMCs. The receptors here all came from a woman aged 25-40 years in good health and CMV-seronegative.

The genes are TRBV2 and TRBJ1-5; 10 bases line up with TRBD1. Trimming took 5 bases from V and 4 from J; bases not matched to a gene: 8. The CDR3 runs 16 residues. Germline lookup yields CDR1 SNHLY and CDR2 FYNNEI. CDR3 DNA sequence: TGTGCCAGCAGTTCAAGCCGGACAGGGGGTAATCAGCCCCAGCATTTT. Translating it yields CASSSSRTGGNQPQHF.

DNA of the CDR3: TGTGCCAGCAGGCTAGCAGATGACAGGTCCTATGGCTACACCTTC. This sequence encodes CASRLADDRSYGYTF. This sequence joins TRBV6-1 and TRBJ1-2, with a weak D call TRBD1 (6 bases). Between the trimmed V and J ends, which lost 6 bases and 4 bases, there was a span of 18 bases. CDR1 MNHNS and CDR2 SASEGT come from the germline V gene. This CDR3 has 15 amino acids.

This chain uses TRBV27 with TRBJ2-3; TRBD2 matches 10 bases. From germline, CDR1 is MNHEY and CDR2 SMNVEV (reference sequence). V shed 4 bases and J 7 bases; nucleotides not matched to a gene: 11. The CDR3 contains 16 residues. In nucleotides, the CDR3 is TGTGCCAGCAGTTGGTCTTATAGCGGGGGGATTAATACGCAGTATTTT. Translation: CASSWSYSGGINTQYF.

The gene calls are TRBV19 and TRBJ1-5, with D possibly matching TRBD1 (6 bases). CDR1 LNHDA and CDR2 SQIVND come from the germline V gene (reference sequence). This CDR3 region has 19 residues. Deletions cut 6 bases from V and 1 base from J, with 25 bases between. CDR3 sequence: CASSPLGPYRAASNQPQHF. The CDR3 DNA follows: TGTGCCAGTAGCCCGTTGGGGCCTTACAGGGCCGCGAGCAATCAGCCCCAGCATTTT.

Only one count was recorded for this clone. The V call is TRBV19, the J call TRBJ1-6; the D gene is possibly TRBD1 (6 bases). The CDR3 contains 14 residues. The V and J ends lost 5 bases and 7 bases respectively, with 12 bases between them. CDR1 is LNHDA and CDR2 is SQIVND in the germline V gene (reference sequence). The CDR3: CASSLQGSNSPLHF. The DNA of the CDR3 is TGTGCCAGTAGTTTACAGGGCTCGAATTCACCCCTCCACTTT.

The chain combines TRBV2 with TRBJ1-5; the match to TRBD1 covers 9 bases. CDR1 SNHLY and CDR2 FYNNEI come from the germline V gene. Trimming took 5 bases from V and 3 from J; bases not matched to a gene: 5. The CDR3 sequence is 15 residues long. The chain's CDR3 is CASSRDRADNQPQHF. The CDR3 bases are TGTGCCAGCAGTCGGGACAGGGCTGACAATCAGCCCCAGCATTTT. The full variable domain, with the rest looked up from reference TRBV2 and TRBJ1-5, is EPEVTQTPSHQVTQMGQEVILRCVPISNHLYFYWYRQILGQKVEFLVSFYNNEISEKSEIFDDQFSVERPDGSNFTLKIRSTKLEDSAMYFCASSRDRADNQPQHFGDGTRLSIL.

The chain is built from TRBV19 and TRBJ1-1, with 9 bases fitting TRBD1. V trimming: 5 bases; J trimming: 5 bases; junction bases outside the gene matches: 6. The germline CDR1 and CDR2 sequences are LNHDA and SQIVND (reference sequence). The CDR3 sequence is 14 residues long. CDR3 in amino acids: CASSPGTGLTEAFF. The DNA for the CDR3 is TGTGCCAGTAGTCCCGGGACAGGGTTAACTGAAGCTTTCTTT.

Only a few counts were recorded for this clone. This sequence joins TRBV5-1 and TRBJ2-7; D ambiguous. Deletions cut 0 bases from V and 2 bases from J, with 9 bases between. The CDR3 extends over 14 amino acids. Germline loops: CDR1 SGHRS, CDR2 YFSETQ. CDR3 sequence: CASSLVAGAYEQYF. DNA of the CDR3: TGCGCCAGCAGCTTGGTGGCAGGTGCCTACGAGCAGTACTTC.

In this sample, this clone turned up once. The chain has TRBV30 and TRBJ2-5; weak D call: TRBD1 (6 bases). CDR1 and CDR2 (germline): GTSNPN, SVGIG (reference sequence). The CDR3 runs 15 residues. Trimming took off 0 bases at V and 5 bases at J, with 16 bases between the two ends. The CDR3 coding sequence is TGTGCCTGGAGTGTCCCTTGGGCAGGGGAGGAGACCCAGTACTTC. This sequence encodes CAWSVPWAGEETQYF.

The chain carries TRBV5-4 and TRBJ2-3; 9 bases align to TRBD2. Germline V gives CDR1 SGHNT, CDR2 YYREEE (reference sequence). There are 15 residues in the CDR3. V was clipped by 0 bases and J by 4 bases; unmatched bases: 3. The CDR3 sequence is CASSLVSGSADTQYF. In DNA form, the CDR3 reads TGTGCCAGCAGCTTGGTTAGCGGGAGCGCAGATACGCAGTATTTT.

This clone came up a few times. V and J are TRBV4-1 and TRBJ2-1; TRBD2 matches at 8 bases. This CDR3 spans 14 amino acids. Germline lookup yields CDR1 MGHRA and CDR2 YSYEKL. Trimming took 3 bases from V and 7 from J; bases not matched to a gene: 5. The CDR3: CASSHGGGGNEQFF. The DNA of the CDR3 is TGCGCCAGCAGCCACGGGGGGGGCGGGAATGAGCAGTTCTTC.

The chain recombines TRBV5-4 with TRBJ2-1; the D is unclear. CDR3 size: 16 residues. Trimming cost V 0 bases and J 6 bases, with 16 bases left between them. Germline V gene sequence: CDR1 SGHNT, CDR2 YYREEE (reference sequence). The CDR3 nucleotides read TGTGCCAGCAGCTTGGATTATTGGCAGGTGCCCAATGAGCAGTTCTTC. Amino acids: CASSLDYWQVPNEQFF.

The chain recombines TRBV2 with TRBJ2-1; D possibly corresponds to TRBD1 (5 bases). Trimming left V 7 bases short and J 4 bases short, with 11 bases between. This CDR3 is 13 amino acids long. CDR1 and CDR2 from the germline V gene are SNHLY and FYNNEI. The CDR3 region is CASNTGRYNEQFF. In DNA, the CDR3 is TGTGCCAGCAATACAGGAAGGTACAATGAGCAGTTCTTC. The variable domain in full, completed from reference TRBV2 and TRBJ2-1, reads EPEVTQTPSHQVTQMGQEVILRCVPISNHLYFYWYRQILGQKVEFLVSFYNNEISEKSEIFDDQFSVERPDGSNFTLKIRSTKLEDSAMYFCASNTGRYNEQFFGPGTRLTVL.

The rearrangement links TRBV18 to TRBJ1-2, with D possibly being TRBD1 (6 bases). V was clipped by 3 bases and J by 8 bases, with 19 bases between them. The germline CDR1 and CDR2 sequences are KGHSH and LQKENI. This CDR3 has 15 amino acids. CDR3 nucleotide sequence: TGTGCCAGCTCACCTTCGGGGGGGCAGGGCAGGGGCTACACCTTC. It translates to CASSPSGGQGRGYTF.

The chain has TRBV7-8 and TRBJ2-5, with 11 nucleotides matching TRBD2. V lost 10 bases, J lost 5 bases, and 6 bases stayed unmatched. Germline CDR1 is SGHVS and CDR2 is FQNEAQ. The CDR3 is 13 amino acids. In DNA form, the CDR3 reads TGTGCCACTCTACTAGCGGGAGAGGAGACCCAGTACTTC. This gives the protein CATLLAGEETQYF.

This chain connects TRBV5-6 to TRBJ2-5, with D tentatively TRBD2 (5 bases). CDR1 is SGHDT, CDR2 YYEEEE, per germline. The V and J ends lost 1 base and 4 bases respectively, with 14 bases between them. The CDR3 is 15 amino acids. CDR3 nucleotides: TGTGCCAGCAGCTTGTATGCTTCGGGGAGAGAGACCCAGTACTTC. This codes for CASSLYASGRETQYF.

This chain connects TRBV28 to TRBJ1-3; 9 bases align to TRBD1. Germline values: CDR1 MDHEN, CDR2 SYDVKM. The CDR3 extends over 14 amino acids. After removal of 5 bases from V and 8 bases from J, the junction contained 7 bases not matched to a gene. CDR3 amino acids: CASSPRDRVDTIYF. In DNA, the CDR3 is TGTGCCAGCAGTCCGAGGGACAGGGTTGACACCATATATTTT.

The chain uses TRBV6-5 and TRBJ2-3, with D possibly matching TRBD1 (6 bases). Trimming cost V 7 bases and J 0 bases, with 14 bases left between them. Germline V gene data show CDR1 as MNHEY and CDR2 as SVGAGI. CDR3 length: 15 residues. The CDR3, as DNA: TGTGCCAGCACCCTACTGACAGGTAGCACAGATACGCAGTATTTT. Translating gives CASTLLTGSTDTQYF.

This clone was recorded a few times. Written as DNA, the CDR3 is TGTGCCAGCAGTGAGGTAGTGAGCTCCTACAATGAGCAGTTCTTC. This sequence encodes CASSEVVSSYNEQFF. The V and J genes are TRBV2 and TRBJ2-1, with D uncertain. The germline V gene encodes CDR1 SNHLY and CDR2 FYNNEI. The length of the CDR3 is 15 residues. The germline V and J ends were trimmed by 3 bases and 0 bases, with 9 bases remaining between them.